The source of this TCR beta chain is a study of PD-L1 blockade in urothelial cancer. About the study: A median approximately 140,000 T cells were found in blood samples.

V shed 4 bases, J shed 6 bases, and the junction held 15 bases outside the gene matches. CDR1 LNHDA and CDR2 SQIVND come from the germline V gene (reference sequence). The CDR3 is 16 amino acids. Each PCR reaction had synthetic TCR analog templates spiked into it. Libraries were prepared by immunoSEQ multiplex PCR; TCRdb keeps only in-frame clonotypes and omits some of them. The sample shows tens of thousands of clones, about 89% of them seen only once. V and J are TRBV19 and TRBJ2-7, with 7 bases that match TRBD2. The sample was PBMCs, taken around atezolizumab (anti-PD-L1) treatment. This receptor was obtained from a man in his sixties with urothelial cancer. The CDR3: CASSTSIAGGAGEQYF. CDR3 in DNA: TGTGCCAGTAGTACCTCAATAGCGGGCGGGGCTGGCGAGCAGTACTTC.